This TCR beta chain is from a study of blood T cell repertoires in COVID-19. As for the study in general: Both acute and convalescent COVID-19 samples were obtained from the United States, Italy and Spain. PBMCs, B-cell-depleted T cells, or T cells were the source of the cDNA or gDNA that made up the material.

In the authors' methods: Scientists estimated how many nucleated cells there were by amplifying reference gene primers. The assay was immunoSEQ multiplex PCR, and TCRdb's table has in-frame clones only and misses some. V and J calls and clone size are given by that table; D and trimming were obtained from the DNA. The table includes 230,000 or so clones, around 88% detected once. The length of the CDR3 is 14 residues. CDR1 SGHKS and CDR2 YYEKEE come from the germline V gene (reference sequence). V gave up 5 bases and J gave up 13 bases; unmatched junction bases: 12. This receptor was taken from a middle-aged man with active or convalescent COVID-19. Sequencing was carried out using peripheral blood. This chain joins TRBV5-5 and TRBJ1-6, with TRBD1 identical over 7 bases. The CDR3 coding sequence is TGTGCCAGCAGTGATGGGACAGAGATTTCGCCCCTCCACTTT. Translation gives CASSDGTEISPLHF.